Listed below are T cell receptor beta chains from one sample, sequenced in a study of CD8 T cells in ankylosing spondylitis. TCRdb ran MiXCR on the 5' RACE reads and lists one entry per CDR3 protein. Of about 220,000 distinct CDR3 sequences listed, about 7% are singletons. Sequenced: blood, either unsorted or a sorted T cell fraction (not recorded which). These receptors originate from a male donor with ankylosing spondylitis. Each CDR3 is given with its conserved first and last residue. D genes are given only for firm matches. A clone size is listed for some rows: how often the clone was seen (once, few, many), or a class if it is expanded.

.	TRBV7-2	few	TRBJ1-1	CASSLVSGYTEAFF	TGTGCCAGCAGCTTAGTATCCGGATACACTGAAGCTTTCTTT
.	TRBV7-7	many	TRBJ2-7	CASSLGPIAEQYF	TGTGCTAGCAGCCTTGGACCGATTGCCGAGCAGTACTTC
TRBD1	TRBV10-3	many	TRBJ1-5	CAIRQGALQPQHF	TGTGCCATCAGACAGGGGGCCCTTCAGCCCCAGCATTTT
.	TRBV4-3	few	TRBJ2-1	CASSQGAGGPWDEQFF	TGCGCCAGCAGCCAAGGGGCGGGTGGGCCGTGGGATGAGCAGTTCTTC
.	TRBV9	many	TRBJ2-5	CASSSTPGFIETQYF	TGTGCCAGCAGTTCGACCCCAGGATTTATAGAGACCCAGTACTTC
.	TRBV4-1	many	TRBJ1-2	CASSQAPGAYYGYTF	TGCGCCAGCAGCCAAGCCCCGGGGGCGTACTATGGCTACACCTTC
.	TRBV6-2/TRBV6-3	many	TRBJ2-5	CASRPLRFGETQYF	TGTGCCAGCAGACCCCTACGGTTCGGGGAGACCCAGTACTTC
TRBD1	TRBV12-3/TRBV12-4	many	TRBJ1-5	CASSLGTGDQPQHF	TGCGCCAGCAGTTTAGGGACAGGGGATCAGCCCCAGCATTTT
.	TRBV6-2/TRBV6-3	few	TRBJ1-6	CASSQGSGSPLHF	TGTGCCAGCAGTCAAGGTTCTGGGTCACCCCTCCACTTT
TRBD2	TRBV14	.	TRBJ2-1	CASSQDLGLGYNEQFF	TGTGCCAGCAGCCAAGATCTGGGACTAGGTTACAATGAGCAGTTCTTC
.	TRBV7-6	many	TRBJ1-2	CASSFTHGGEGGYTF	TGTGCCAGCAGCTTCACCCATGGGGGTGAAGGCGGCTACACCTTC
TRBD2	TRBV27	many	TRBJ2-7	CASRLGGRGEQYF	TGTGCCAGCAGATTGGGGGGGAGGGGTGAGCAGTACTTC
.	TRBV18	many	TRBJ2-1	CASSLGTSHNEQFF	TGTGCCAGCTCACTCGGGACATCCCACAATGAGCAGTTCTTC
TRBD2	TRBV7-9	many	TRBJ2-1	CARGGLAYNEQFF	TGTGCCCGGGGGGGACTAGCGTACAATGAGCAGTTCTTC
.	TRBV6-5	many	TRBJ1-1	CASSYSGLAGERTEAFF	TGTGCCAGCAGTTACTCTGGGCTGGCGGGGGAGAGAACTGAAGCTTTCTTT
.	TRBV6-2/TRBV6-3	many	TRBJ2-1	CASSYSGRGPHNEQFF	TGTGCCAGCAGTTACTCGGGGCGGGGCCCTCACAATGAGCAGTTCTTC
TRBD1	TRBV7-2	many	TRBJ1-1	CASTPPGRGATEAFF	TGTGCCAGCACCCCCCCCGGCAGGGGGGCCACTGAAGCTTTCTTT
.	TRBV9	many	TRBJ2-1	CASSPSDNEQFF	TGTGCCAGCAGCCCCTCGGACAATGAGCAGTTCTTC
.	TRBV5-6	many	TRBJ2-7	CASSSNRGLKDSYEQYF	TGTGCCAGCAGTTCTAACCGGGGATTGAAAGACTCCTACGAGCAGTACTTC
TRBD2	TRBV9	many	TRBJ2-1	CASSAPGLEYNEQFF	TGTGCCAGCAGCGCCCCGGGACTAGAGTACAATGAGCAGTTCTTC
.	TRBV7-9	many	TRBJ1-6	CASSLGVYNSPLHF	TGTGCCAGCAGCTTAGGGGTCTATAATTCACCCCTCCACTTT
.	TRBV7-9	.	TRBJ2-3	CASSSEVDTQYF	TGTGCCAGCAGCTCGGAAGTAGATACGCAGTATTTT
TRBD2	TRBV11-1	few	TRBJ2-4	CASSPLKGLARPEAKNIQYF	TGTGCCAGCAGCCCCCTTAAGGGACTAGCGAGACCCGAAGCCAAAAACATTCAGTACTTC
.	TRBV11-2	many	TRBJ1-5	CASSQGQANQPQHF	TGTGCCAGCAGCCAAGGCCAGGCAAATCAGCCCCAGCATTTT
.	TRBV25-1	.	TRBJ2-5	CASSEGLGEETQYF	TGTGCCAGCAGTGAGGGACTCGGGGAGGAGACCCAGTACTTC
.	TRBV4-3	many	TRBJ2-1	CASSDSPTYNEQFF	TGCGCCAGCAGCGACAGCCCCACCTACAATGAGCAGTTCTTC
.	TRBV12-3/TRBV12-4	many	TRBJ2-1	CASSPSRRSYNEQFF	TGTGCCAGCAGTCCTAGCAGGAGGAGTTACAATGAGCAGTTCTTC
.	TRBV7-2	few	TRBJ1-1	CASSLEGGQLNTEAFF	TGTGCCAGCAGCTTAGAAGGCGGACAGCTGAACACTGAAGCTTTCTTT
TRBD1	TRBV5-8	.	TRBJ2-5	CASSPEPGTGIGETQYF	TGTGCCAGCAGCCCAGAACCCGGGACAGGGATAGGGGAGACCCAGTACTTC